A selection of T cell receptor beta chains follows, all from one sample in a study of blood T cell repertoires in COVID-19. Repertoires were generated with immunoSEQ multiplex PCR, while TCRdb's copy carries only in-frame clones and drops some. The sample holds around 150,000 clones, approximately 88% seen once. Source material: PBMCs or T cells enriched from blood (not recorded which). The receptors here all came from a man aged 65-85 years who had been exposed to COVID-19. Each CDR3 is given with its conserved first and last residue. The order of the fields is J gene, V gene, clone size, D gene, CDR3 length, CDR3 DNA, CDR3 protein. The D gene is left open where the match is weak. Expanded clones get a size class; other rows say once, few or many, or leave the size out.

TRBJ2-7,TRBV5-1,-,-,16,TGCGCCAGCAGCTTGAACGGGCAGGGGAGCGCCTACGAGCAGTACTTC,CASSLNGQGSAYEQYF
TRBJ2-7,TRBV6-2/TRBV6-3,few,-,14,TGTGCCAGCAGCTTCACACCTGGAGGATACGAGCAGTACTTC,CASSFTPGGYEQYF
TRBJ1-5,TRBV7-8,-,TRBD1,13,TGTGCCAGCAGCCAAGACAGGGATCAGCCCCAGCATTTT,CASSQDRDQPQHF
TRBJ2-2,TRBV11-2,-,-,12,TGTGCCAGCGGCGGACCCGGGGTGGAGCTGTTTTTT,CASGGPGVELFF
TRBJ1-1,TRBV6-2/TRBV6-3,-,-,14,TGTGCCAGCTGCCCGGGGGGGTTGAACACTGAAGCTTTCTTT,CASCPGGLNTEAFF
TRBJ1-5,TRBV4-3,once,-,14,TGCGCCAGCAGCCAAGATTCAGGGGTTCAGCCCCAGCATTTT,CASSQDSGVQPQHF
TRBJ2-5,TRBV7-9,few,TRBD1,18,TGTGCCAGCAGCTTAGGCTCCCTCCGGGACAGGGATTTGGAGACCCAGTACTTC,CASSLGSLRDRDLETQYF
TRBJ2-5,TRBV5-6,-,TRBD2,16,TGTGCCAGCAGCATGGGGACTAGCGGGGGTAGAGAGACCCAGTACTTC,CASSMGTSGGRETQYF
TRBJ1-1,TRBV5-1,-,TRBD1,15,TGCGCCAGCAGCGGGACCGGGACAGGAAACACTGAAGCTTTCTTT,CASSGTGTGNTEAFF
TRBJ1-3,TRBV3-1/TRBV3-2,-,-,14,TGTGCCAGCAGCCAAGGGGGGAGGGGAAACACCATATATTTT,CASSQGGRGNTIYF
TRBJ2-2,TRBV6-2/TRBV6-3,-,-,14,TGTGCCAGCAGTCGTAGCGGGAACACCGGGGAGCTGTTTTTT,CASSRSGNTGELFF
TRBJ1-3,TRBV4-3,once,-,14,TGCGCCAGCAGCGTACCAGGCGCTGGAAACACCATATATTTT,CASSVPGAGNTIYF
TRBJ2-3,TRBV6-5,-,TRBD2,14,TGTGCCAGCAGTTCGACTAGCGGCCATAGTACGCAGTATTTT,CASSSTSGHSTQYF
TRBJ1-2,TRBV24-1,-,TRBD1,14,TGTGCCACCAGTGATGGGCAGGGGGTCTATGGCTACACCTTC,CATSDGQGVYGYTF
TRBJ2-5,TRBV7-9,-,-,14,TGTGCCAGCAGCCGACAGGGAGGTACAGAGACCCAGTACTTC,CASSRQGGTETQYF
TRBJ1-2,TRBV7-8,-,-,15,TGTGCCAGCAGCTTCGGGGGGGCAAGCAACTATGGCTACACCTTC,CASSFGGASNYGYTF
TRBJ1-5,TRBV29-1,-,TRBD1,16,TGCAGCGTTTCTTGGACAGGAGCAACGGGAGATCAGCCCCAGCATTTT,CSVSWTGATGDQPQHF
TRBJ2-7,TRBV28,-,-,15,TGTGCCAGCAGTCTCTCCTGGGGGGTGGGCGACGAGCAGTACTTC,CASSLSWGVGDEQYF
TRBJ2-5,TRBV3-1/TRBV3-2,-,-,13,TGTGCCAGCAGCCGAATGGGGCGCGAGACCCAGTACTTC,CASSRMGRETQYF
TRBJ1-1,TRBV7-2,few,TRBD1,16,TGTGCCAGCAGCTTACTACCCGGGACAGGGGGCACTGAAGCTTTCTTT,CASSLLPGTGGTEAFF
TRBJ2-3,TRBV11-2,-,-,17,TGTGCCAGCAGCTTAGCATTGGCTAGCCTCTCAACAGATACGCAGTATTTT,CASSLALASLSTDTQYF
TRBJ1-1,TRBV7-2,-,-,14,TGTGCCAGCAGCGCTGGCTGGTCAGGGTCTGAAGCTTTCTTT,CASSAGWSGSEAFF
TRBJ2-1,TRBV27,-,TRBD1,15,TGTGCCAGCAGTTTAATGGGACAGCCTGTAGATGAGCAGTTCTTC,CASSLMGQPVDEQFF
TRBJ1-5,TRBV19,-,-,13,TGTGCCTCCAGGACTTATAGCAATCAGCCCCAGCATTTT,CASRTYSNQPQHF
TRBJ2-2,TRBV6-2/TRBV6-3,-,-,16,TGTGCCAGCAGTCGTCCCGCGGACTGGGGCACCGGGGAGCTGTTTTTT,CASSRPADWGTGELFF
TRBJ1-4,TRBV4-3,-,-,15,TGCGCCAGCAGCCAATCCCCAGCAACTAATGAAAAACTGTTTTTT,CASSQSPATNEKLFF
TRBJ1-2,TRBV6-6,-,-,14,TGTGCCAGCAGTCGATCCGTCTCTAACTATGGCTACACCTTC,CASSRSVSNYGYTF
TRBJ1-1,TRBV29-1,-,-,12,TGCAGCGTGGCAGAGGAGGACCTGAAAGCTTTCTTT,CSVAEEDLKAFF
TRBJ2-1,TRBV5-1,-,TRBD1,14,TGCGCCAGCAGCACCGGGACAGCTGACAATGAGCAGTTCTTC,CASSTGTADNEQFF
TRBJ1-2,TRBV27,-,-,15,TGTGCCAGCAGTTTATCGCTCCTCCGTGGCAGTGGCTACACCTTC,CASSLSLLRGSGYTF
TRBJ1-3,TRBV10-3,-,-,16,TGTGCCATCAGTGAGGGTAGTAGACACTCTGGAAACACCATATATTTT,CAISEGSRHSGNTIYF
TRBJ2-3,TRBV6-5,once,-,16,TGTGCCAGCAGTTACTCCGGGAGATTGAGCACAGATACGCAGTATTTT,CASSYSGRLSTDTQYF
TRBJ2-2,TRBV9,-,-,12,TGTGCCAGCAGCGCATACAGCGGGGAGCTGTTTTTT,CASSAYSGELFF
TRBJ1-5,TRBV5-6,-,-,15,TGTGCCAGCAGCTTGGGAGGGTTCAGCAATCAGCCCCAGCATTTT,CASSLGGFSNQPQHF
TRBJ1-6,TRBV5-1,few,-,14,TGCGCCAGCAGCTTGGGGGCGCCAAATTCACCCCTCCACTTT,CASSLGAPNSPLHF
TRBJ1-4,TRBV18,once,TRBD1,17,TGTGCCAGCTCACCACCGAACAGGGGGCTGACTAATGAAAAACTGTTTTTT,CASSPPNRGLTNEKLFF
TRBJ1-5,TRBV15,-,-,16,TGTGCCACCAGCAGTCGAACAGGGAGTAGCAATCAGCCCCAGCATTTT,CATSSRTGSSNQPQHF
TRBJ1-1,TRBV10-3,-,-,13,TGTGCCACCCTATCGACACCGAACACTGAAGCTTTCTTT,CATLSTPNTEAFF
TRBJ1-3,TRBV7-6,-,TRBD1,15,TGTGCCAGCAGTCTGCGTACAGGGGAAGGAAACACCATATATTTT,CASSLRTGEGNTIYF
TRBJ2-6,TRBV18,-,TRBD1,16,TGTGCCAGCTCACCATCCCGGACAGGTGGGGCCAACGTCCTGACTTTC,CASSPSRTGGANVLTF
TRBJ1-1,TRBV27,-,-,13,TGTGCCAGCAGTTGGGGGGGAGGCACTGAAGCTTTCTTT,CASSWGGGTEAFF